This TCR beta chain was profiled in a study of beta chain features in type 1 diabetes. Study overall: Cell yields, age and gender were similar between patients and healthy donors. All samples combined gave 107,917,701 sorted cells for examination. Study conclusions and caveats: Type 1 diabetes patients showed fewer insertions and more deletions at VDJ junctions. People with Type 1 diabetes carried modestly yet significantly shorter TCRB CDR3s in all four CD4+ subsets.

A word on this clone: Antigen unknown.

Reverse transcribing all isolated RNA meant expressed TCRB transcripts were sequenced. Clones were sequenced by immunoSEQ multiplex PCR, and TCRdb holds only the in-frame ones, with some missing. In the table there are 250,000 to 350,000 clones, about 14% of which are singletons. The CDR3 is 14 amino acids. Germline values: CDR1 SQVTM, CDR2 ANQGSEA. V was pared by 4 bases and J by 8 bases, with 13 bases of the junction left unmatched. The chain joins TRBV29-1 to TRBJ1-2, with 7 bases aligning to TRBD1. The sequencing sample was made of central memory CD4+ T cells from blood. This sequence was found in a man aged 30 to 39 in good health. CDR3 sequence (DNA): TGCAGCGTTGGCACGGGACAGACGAGTAGAGGCTACACCTTC. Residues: CSVGTGQTSRGYTF.